Presented here are 2 T cell receptor beta chains from one specimen sequenced in a study of blood T cell repertoires in COVID-19. Sequencing used immunoSEQ multiplex PCR; TCRdb keeps in-frame clones, though not all of them. The sample has 95,000 to 150,000 clones; around 86% are singletons. The specimen was peripheral blood. The receptors derive from a human donor in a cohort sampled during active COVID-19.

V usage is TRBV5-6 and J usage is TRBJ2-2; TRBD2 matches 9 bases. V lost 3 bases and J lost 1; bases outside the gene matches: 4. The germline V gene encodes CDR1 SGHDT and CDR2 YYEEEE. This CDR3 has 16 amino acids. The CDR3 loop reads CASSWLTSGNTGELFF. The CDR3 DNA reads TGTGCCAGCAGCTGGCTGACTAGCGGGAACACCGGGGAGCTGTTTTTT.

The V and J genes are TRBV27 and TRBJ2-7; possible D gene TRBD1, 6 bases. The V end lost 4 bases, the J end lost 4 bases, and 11 bases lay between the germline ends. The CDR3 totals 13 residues. CDR1 is MNHEY and CDR2 is SMNVEV in the germline V gene (reference sequence). The CDR3 DNA follows: TGTGCCAGCAGTTCTGGGGGCGGATACGAGCAGTACTTC. It translates to CASSSGGGYEQYF.